Following are 32 T cell receptor beta chains from one sample sequenced in a study of tumor-infiltrating lymphocytes in primary liver carcinoma. Unsorted whole blood served as the source of blood RNA, and germline DNA was extracted as well. Making TCR beta cDNA involved approximately 530 ng total RNA and a constant-region primer. Libraries for TCR beta were built through three nested multiplex PCR rounds, which together made up a slightly modified ARM-PCR procedure. Two initial PCR rounds of around 9 cycles each paired TRBV1-TRBV30 forward primers with a C-beta reverse primer. One entry per CDR3 protein results from TCRdb running MiXCR on the multiplex PCR reads. The table records under 200,000 distinct CDR3 sequences, approximately 64% of them present only once. The sequenced sample consisted of peripheral blood. The origin of the receptors is a woman between 55 and 75 years old with primary liver carcinoma and hepatitis B virus infection.

Of note for this clonotype: One junction end disagrees with the germline gene, perhaps due to a read error. This rearrangement joins TRBV29-1 to TRBJ2-5, with TRBD2 matching over 15 bases. Germline lookup yields CDR1 SQVTM and CDR2 ANQGSEA. There are 16 residues in the CDR3. The CDR3 loop reads CNAGLAGGGPQVTQYF. In DNA form, the CDR3 reads TGCAACGCGGGACTAGCGGGAGGTGGGCCGCAAGTGACCCAGTACTTC.

This clonotype was seen many times. V and J are TRBV7-8 and TRBJ2-1; 8 nucleotides match TRBD1. Germline V gene sequence: CDR1 SGHVS, CDR2 FQNEAQ. This CDR3 has 13 residues. Trimming removed 5 bases from V and 13 bases from J; junction bases left unmatched: 10. CDR3 coding DNA: TGTGCCAGCAGCACCCGGACAGGGTTACTTCAGTTCTTC. This codes for CASSTRTGLLQFF. Combining the CDR3 with reference TRBV7-8 and TRBJ2-1 gives the whole variable domain GAGVSQSPRYKVAKRGQDVALRCDPISGHVSLFWYQQALGQGPEFLTYFQNEAQLDKSGLPSDRFFAERPEGSVSTLKIQRTQQEDSAVYLCASSTRTGLLQFFGPGTRLTVL.

A remark on this clonotype: A much larger clone lies one base from this, so it may be a read error. V is TRBV29-1 and J is TRBJ2-5, with D tentatively TRBD1 (6 bases). Germline lookup yields CDR1 SQVTM and CDR2 ANQGSEA. The CDR3 loop spans 11 amino acids. V was clipped by 7 bases and J by 5 bases, with 11 bases between them. This chain's CDR3 is CSGGRSETQYF. The CDR3 coding sequence is TGCAGCGGGGGGCGAAGTGAGACCCAGTACTTC.

The rearrangement uses TRBV11-3 and TRBJ2-7; 9 bases align to TRBD1. The CDR3 is 14 residues long. Germline V gene data show CDR1 as SGHNT and CDR2 as YENEEA. The J segment lost 1 base and the V segment lost 10 bases, leaving 8 bases of the junction unmatched. CDR3 protein: CATRQGVTSYEQYF. The CDR3 DNA follows: TGTGCCACTCGACAGGGGGTGACTTCCTACGAGCAGTACTTC.

With regard to this clonotype: A clone one base away is much larger, so this may be a read error. The V and J genes are TRBV12-3 or TRBV12-4 and TRBJ2-7, with 10 bases lining up with TRBD1. Trimming took 7 bases from V and 6 from J; bases not matched to a gene: 9. The CDR3 is 14 amino acids. The CDR3 protein is CASNKRTGGVEQYF. The DNA of the CDR3 is TGTGCCAGCAACAAACGGACAGGGGGAGTCGAGCAGTACTTC.

The chain recombines TRBV6-6 with TRBJ1-5, with a weak D call TRBD1 (5 bases). The V gene lost 5 bases and the J gene lost 3 bases, with 11 bases spanning the gap. This CDR3 comprises 14 residues. Per germline, CDR1 MNHNY and CDR2 SVGAGI (reference sequence). The DNA for the CDR3 is TGTGCCAGCAGTCAAGACAGCTTCAATCAGCCCCAGCATTTT. Its protein product is CASSQDSFNQPQHF.

The J gene is TRBJ1-2, the V gene TRBV5-1; no definite D call. V dropped 0 bases and J dropped 4 bases, with 13 bases sitting between them. This CDR3 is 15 amino acids long. CDR1 is SGHRS and CDR2 is YFSETQ in the germline V gene. The CDR3 DNA is TGCGCCAGCAGCTTGGCGGAACAAGCTAGCTATGGCTACACCTTC. This gives the protein CASSLAEQASYGYTF.

Comments on this clonotype: A junction boundary mismatches the germline segment, possibly from a read error. The V and J genes are TRBV11-2 and TRBJ2-1; 10 nucleotides agree with TRBD1. Germline assignment: CDR1 SGHAT and CDR2 FQNNGV. The CDR3 covers 15 residues. Here the CDR3 reads CANSLGQGVFNGQFF. CDR3 bases: TGTGCCAACAGCCTCGGACAGGGGGTTTTTAATGGGCAGTTCTTC. The whole variable domain, remainder taken from reference TRBV11-2 and TRBJ2-1, is EAGVAQSPRYKIIEKRQSVAFWCNPISGHATLYWYQQILGQGPKLLIQFQNNGVVDDSQLPKDRFSAERLKGVDSTLKIQPAKLEDSAVYLCANSLGQGVFNGQFFGPGTRLTVL.

This chain uses TRBV6-1 with TRBJ2-1, with a weak D call TRBD2 (6 bases). The CDR3 sequence is 13 residues long. The V gene lost 7 bases and the J gene lost 9 bases, with 16 bases spanning the gap. Per germline, CDR1 MNHNS and CDR2 SASEGT. CDR3 sequence reads: CASTTRGRREQFF. The DNA of the CDR3 is TGTGCCAGCACTACTAGAGGGAGGCGTGAGCAGTTCTTC.

This chain links TRBV29-1 with TRBJ2-7, with D perhaps assigned TRBD1 or TRBD2 (6 bases each). The CDR3 has 14 amino acids. Germline assignment: CDR1 SQVTM and CDR2 ANQGSEA. The CDR3 here is CSVGGGKGTYEQYF. CDR3 bases: TGCAGTGTCGGAGGGGGGAAGGGGACCTACGAGCAGTACTTC.

The chain employs TRBV28 and TRBJ2-5, with 8 bases aligning to TRBD1. Looked up from germline, CDR1 is MDHEN and CDR2 is SYDVKM. V shed 1 base, J shed 1 base, and the junction held 5 bases outside the gene matches. This CDR3 has 16 residues. DNA of the CDR3: TGTGCCAGCAGTTTATCCAGCGGACAGGGCCAAGAGACCCAGTACTTC. Its translation: CASSLSSGQGQETQYF. Full variable domain (rest looked up from reference TRBV28 and TRBJ2-5): DVKVTQSSRYLVKRTGEKVFLECVQDMDHENMFWYRQDPGLGLRLIYFSYDVKMKEKGDIPEGYSVSREKKERFSLILESASTNQTSMYLCASSLSSGQGQETQYFGPGTRLLVL.

The CDR3 DNA follows: TGTGCCAGCAGCATCACTAGCGGGAGAGGTGAGCAGTTCTTC. This sequence encodes CASSITSGRGEQFF. The J gene is TRBJ2-1, the V gene TRBV7-9; TRBD2 matches 11 bases. CDR3 length: 14 amino acids. From germline, CDR1 is SEHNR and CDR2 FQNEAQ (reference sequence). J was trimmed by 9 bases and V by 5 bases; bases with no gene match: 6.

To note about this clonotype: This may be a read error, as it is one base from a much larger clone. The chain employs TRBV6-1 and TRBJ1-1; the match to TRBD1 covers 11 bases. The CDR3 runs to 15 residues. From germline, CDR1 is MNHNS and CDR2 SASEGT. The V segment lost 6 bases and the J segment 4 bases; nucleotides outside the gene matches: 7. The CDR3 is CASSPVDRGPTEAFF. The DNA of the CDR3 is TGTGCCAGCAGCCCCGTGGACAGGGGGCCCACTGAAGCTTTCTTT.

The CDR3 nucleotides are TGTGCCAGCAGTTTAATAGCGGGGGAGCTGTTTTTT. The encoded protein is CASSLIAGELFF. The gene calls are TRBV28 and TRBJ2-2; TRBD2 might be the D (5 bases). The V and J ends lost 2 bases and 8 bases respectively, with 6 bases between them. This CDR3 has 12 residues. Germline CDR1 reads MDHEN; CDR2 reads SYDVKM.

To note about this clonotype: Possible read error: a much larger clone is one base away. The chain combines TRBV4-2 with TRBJ2-1; 7 positions match TRBD2. The CDR3 contains 16 residues. The germline V gene encodes CDR1 LGHNA and CDR2 YNFKEQ. This CDR3 is CASSQGTGGSYNKQFF. The DNA for the CDR3 is TGTGCCAGCAGCCAAGGAACGGGAGGCTCATACAATAAGCAGTTCTTC.

With regard to this clonotype: The junction shows a germline mismatch at one end, possibly a read error. J is TRBJ2-5 and V is TRBV11-3; perhaps TRBD2 as D (6 bases). The germline CDR1 and CDR2 sequences are SGHNT and YENEEA. The CDR3 loop spans 12 amino acids. The CDR3 DNA reads TGTACCAGCAGCTCGTGGGGGGAGACCCAGCACTTC. This translates into CTSSSWGETQHF.

Comments on this clonotype: Being one base from a much bigger clone, this may be a read error. The CDR3 reads CASSGGRRTGAFF. CDR3 nucleotide sequence: TGTGCCAGCAGCGGGGGGCGCAGGACTGGAGCTTTCTTT. The chain carries TRBV12-3 or TRBV12-4 and TRBJ1-1; perhaps TRBD1 as D (6 bases). This CDR3 is 13 amino acids long.

This rearrangement joins TRBV5-1 to TRBJ2-7, with 12 bases that match TRBD1. CDR3 length equals 16 residues. CDR1 is SGHRS and CDR2 is YFSETQ in the germline V gene. V lost 4 bases and J lost 6; bases outside the gene matches: 11. The CDR3: CASSTLGTGGSLEQYF. The CDR3 DNA follows: TGCGCCAGCAGCACACTCGGGACAGGGGGCTCCCTCGAGCAGTACTTC.

Turning to this clonotype: An end of the junction differs from the germline gene, which may be a read error. J is TRBJ1-1 and V is TRBV11-3; no clear D gene. CDR3 length: 15 amino acids. Germline values: CDR1 SGHNT, CDR2 YENEEA. The CDR3 DNA sequence: TGTGCCCGCAGCCCCCCACGGGGTTTGAACACTGAAGCTTTCTTT. As protein: CARSPPRGLNTEAFF.

On this clonotype itself: The junction differs from germline at one of its ends, possibly a read error. The chain carries TRBV6-1 and TRBJ2-7, with 10 bases lining up with TRBD2. CDR1 and CDR2 (germline): MNHNS, SASEGT. This CDR3 has 14 residues. The CDR3 coding sequence is TGTGCCAACAGTGAAGCTAGCGGGAGCGACGATCAGTACTTC. Encoded protein: CANSEASGSDDQYF.

In this sample, this clonotype turned up once. This sequence joins TRBV14 and TRBJ2-1, with a possible D match to TRBD2 (5 bases). The CDR3 sequence is 16 residues long. Germline CDR1 and CDR2: SGHDN and FVKESK. V dropped 7 bases and J dropped 5 bases, with 21 bases sitting between them. CDR3 bases: TGTGCCAGCAATACCGTAACGGGATGGGTAAACAATGAGCAGTTCTTC. It specifies CASNTVTGWVNNEQFF. Full variable domain (outside the CDR3, taken from reference TRBV14 and TRBJ2-1): EAGVTQFPSHSVIEKGQTVTLRCDPISGHDNLYWYRRVMGKEIKFLLHFVKESKQDESGMPNNRFLAERTGGTYSTLKVQPAELEDSGVYFCASNTVTGWVNNEQFFGPGTRLTVL.

The CDR3: CTSKLAGITDTQYF. In DNA form, the CDR3 reads TGTACTAGCAAACTAGCGGGAATCACAGATACGCAGTATTTT. The J gene is TRBJ2-3, the V gene TRBV28, with 10 bases that match TRBD2. Germline CDR1 is MDHEN and CDR2 is SYDVKM. The CDR3 has 14 amino acids.

The table lists this clonotype with a count of one. At one boundary the junction diverges from the germline segment, which might be a read error. The chain recombines TRBV11-2 with TRBJ2-7; unclear D gene. Germline V gene lookup returns CDR1 SGHAT and CDR2 FQNNGV. The CDR3 is 12 amino acids. The CDR3 DNA reads TGTGCCAGCAGCTTAGGTCGGAACGAGCATTACTTC. Translation: CASSLGRNEHYF.

A few counts support this clonotype. CDR3 loop: CAWKVAVVDTGELFF. In DNA form, the CDR3 reads TGTGCCTGGAAGGTGGCGGTAGTCGACACCGGGGAGCTGTTTTTT. The chain employs TRBV30 and TRBJ2-2; D is unclear. Germline V CDR1 and CDR2: GTSNPN, SVGIG (reference sequence). The ends were cut back, 4 bases at V and 3 bases at J, with 15 bases in the middle. The CDR3 is 15 amino acids.

This clonotype was observed at least ten times. The chain couples TRBV28 to TRBJ1-2; possibly TRBD1 for D (5 bases). This CDR3 region has 13 residues. The V and J ends lost 1 base and 8 bases respectively, with 11 bases between them. CDR1 and CDR2 (germline): MDHEN, SYDVKM. The CDR3 bases are TGTGCCAGCAGTTTATCGGCAGGGAGGGGCTACACCTTC. Translation: CASSLSAGRGYTF.

The chain carries TRBV6-5 and TRBJ2-7; a possible D gene is TRBD2 (6 bases). CDR1 MNHEY and CDR2 SVGAGI come from the germline V gene. V gave up 7 bases and J gave up 3 bases, with 19 bases separating them. CDR3 size: 15 residues. CDR3 amino acids: CASTTLVGEDYEQYF. The CDR3 nucleotides are TGTGCCAGCACCACCCTCGTGGGGGAGGACTACGAGCAGTACTTC.

This clonotype was found many times. J is TRBJ2-1 and V is TRBV11-3, with 12 bases that match TRBD2. The CDR3 has 15 residues. V trimming: 5 bases; J trimming: 7 bases; junction bases outside the gene matches: 6. Germline values: CDR1 SGHNT, CDR2 YENEEA. The CDR3 sequence: CASSGRTSGNNEQFF. The CDR3 DNA is TGTGCCAGCAGCGGGCGGACTAGCGGGAATAATGAGCAGTTCTTC.

As concerns this clonotype: A much more abundant neighbour one base away suggests this may be a read error. The CDR3 DNA is TGTGCCAGCAATGAAGGTTTCGAGCAGTACTTC. Translation: CASNEGFEQYF. The chain combines TRBV6-1 with TRBJ2-7; D is uncertain. This CDR3 comprises 11 residues. CDR1 and CDR2 (germline): MNHNS, SASEGT.

A word on this clonotype: The junction shows a germline mismatch at one end, possibly a read error. The chain uses TRBV7-9 and TRBJ1-2, with D unclear. Per the germline V gene, CDR1 is SEHNR and CDR2 is FQNEAQ (reference sequence). The CDR3 covers 14 residues. The CDR3 sequence is CASSLSGSYYSYTF. The CDR3 nucleotides are TGTGCCAGCAGCTTATCGGGCAGCTACTATAGCTACACCTTC.

Concerning this clonotype itself: A much larger clone differs from this one at a single base, so this may be a read error. CDR3 in amino acids: CASIHPAGNEQFF. DNA of the CDR3: TGCGCCAGCATCCACCCTGCGGGTAATGAGCAGTTCTTC. The rearrangement uses TRBV4-1 and TRBJ2-1; D might be TRBD2 (5 bases). This CDR3 has 13 residues. CDR1 is MGHRA and CDR2 is YSYEKL in the germline V gene. V lost 7 bases, J lost 7 bases, and 14 bases lay in between.

This rearrangement joins TRBV20-1 to TRBJ2-7; 10 positions agree with TRBD1. Trimming took 0 bases from V and 5 from J; bases not matched to a gene: 7. The V gene's germline CDR1 is DFQATT and CDR2 SNEGSKA (reference sequence). This CDR3 comprises 15 residues. CDR3 sequence: CSARDETGGTHEQYF. In nucleotides, the CDR3 is TGCAGTGCTAGAGATGAGACAGGGGGCACCCACGAGCAGTACTTC.

As concerns this clonotype: A junction boundary mismatches the germline segment, possibly from a read error. J is TRBJ2-5 and V is TRBV11-2, with a possible D match to TRBD1 (5 bases). Germline V CDR1 and CDR2: SGHAT, FQNNGV. The length of the CDR3 is 13 residues. CDR3 bases: TGTGCCAGCAGCTTGGACATACAGGAGACCCAATACTTC. Translated: CASSLDIQETQYF. The complete variable domain, with remaining parts taken from reference TRBV11-2 and TRBJ2-5, reads EAGVAQSPRYKIIEKRQSVAFWCNPISGHATLYWYQQILGQGPKLLIQFQNNGVVDDSQLPKDRFSAERLKGVDSTLKIQPAKLEDSAVYLCASSLDIQETQYFGPGTRLLVL.